Below are 20 T cell receptor beta chains sequenced from a single sample in a study of T cells in Graves' hyperthyroidism and ophthalmopathy (dated by TCRdb to the late 2010s). The library was obtained by multiplex PCR. For sequencing, an Illumina HiSeq 2000 was employed. Amplification of TCR beta CDR3 regions was carried out from RNA transcripts. A first-round RT-PCR of the TCR CDR3 used the HTBI primer set with the Qiagen OneStep RT-PCR kit. The public reads were quality trimmed at Q25 with fastp and then assembled into clones with MiXCR by TCRdb, keeping productive beta chains. CDR3 protein duplicates are merged, each entry listing the most common genes and DNA. The sample yields under 550,000 distinct CDR3 sequences; 20% were counted once. The ten largest clones represent 45% to 50% of the sample. The specimen was blood. The origin of the receptors is a man in his forties or fifties with Graves' ophthalmopathy.

The chain combines TRBV5-6 with TRBJ2-1; 7 nucleotides line up with TRBD2. V lost 4 bases to trimming and J lost 7 bases; unmatched junction nucleotides: 2. Germline values: CDR1 SGHDT, CDR2 YYEEEE. The CDR3 covers 12 residues. For the CDR3, the DNA is TGTGCCAGCAGCGTCGGGAGGAATGAGCAGTTCTTC. Its protein is CASSVGRNEQFF.

The V call is TRBV27, the J call TRBJ2-3; the match to TRBD1 covers 11 bases. Germline trimming cut 5 bases from V and 4 bases from J; bases unmatched to any gene: 17. This CDR3 is built from 19 residues. Germline V CDR1 and CDR2: MNHEY, SMNVEV (reference sequence). The CDR3 reads CASSPLGQGASGDADTQYF. Here the CDR3 DNA reads TGTGCCAGCAGTCCCCTCGGACAGGGGGCGTCGGGAGACGCAGATACGCAGTATTTT.

This clonotype occurred a few times. The genes are TRBV29-1 and TRBJ1-1; 8 bases are shared with TRBD1. The junction had 6 bases not matched to a gene; V was cut back by 4 bases and J by 5 bases. Per the germline V gene, CDR1 is SQVTM and CDR2 is ANQGSEA. The CDR3 runs to 13 residues. The CDR3 DNA follows: TGCAGCGTTGGGGCAGGGGGCAGGACTGAAGCTTTCTTT. It translates to CSVGAGGRTEAFF.

This clonotype was seen ten or more times. The chain employs TRBV11-3 and TRBJ2-5; D might be TRBD1 (5 bases). This CDR3 comprises 14 residues. Germline V gene lookup returns CDR1 SGHNT and CDR2 YENEEA. V lost 5 bases to trimming and J lost 6 bases, with 16 bases between them. CDR3 residues: CASSPSGRVKTQYF. The CDR3 bases are TGTGCCAGCAGCCCGTCGGGCAGGGTAAAGACCCAGTACTTC.

A few counts support this clonotype. The chain carries TRBV6-5 and TRBJ1-4; a weak D match, TRBD1 (5 bases). The CDR3 spans 17 residues. Trimming cost V 4 bases and J 8 bases, with 23 bases left between them. CDR1 is MNHEY, CDR2 SVGAGI, per germline. The CDR3 spells CASSSLIQWARGEKLFF. The CDR3 DNA sequence: TGTGCCAGCAGTTCCTTGATACAGTGGGCGAGGGGCGAAAAACTGTTTTTT.

This clonotype was picked up many times. The V and J genes are TRBV2 and TRBJ2-7; D is unclear. Germline V lookup: CDR1 SNHLY, CDR2 FYNNEI. V dropped 4 bases and J dropped 0 bases, with 13 bases sitting between them. The CDR3 totals 15 residues. The CDR3 coding sequence is TGTGCCAGCAGTGCCCAGCCTACCAGCTCCTACGAGCAGTACTTC. It is translated as CASSAQPTSSYEQYF.

Comments on this clonotype: A much larger clone lies a single base off, so this may be a read error. DNA of the CDR3: TGTGCCAGCGGCTTAGCGGGGCTTGGAGATACGCAGTATTTT. The encoded protein is CASGLAGLGDTQYF. The chain links TRBV11-2 to TRBJ2-3, with 8 nucleotides matching TRBD2. Per germline, CDR1 SGHAT and CDR2 FQNNGV. The CDR3 is 14 amino acids.

This chain joins TRBV9 and TRBJ2-5, with D tentatively TRBD1 or TRBD2 (6 bases each). Looked up from germline, CDR1 is SGDLS and CDR2 is YYNGEE. The CDR3 totals 15 residues. V dropped 5 bases and J dropped 1 base, with 15 bases sitting between them. In nucleotides, the CDR3 is TGTGCCAGCAGGAAGACAGGCGGGATCCAAGAGACCCAGTACTTC. This translates into CASRKTGGIQETQYF.

The chain links TRBV20-1 to TRBJ2-4, with D unclear. CDR3 length equals 15 residues. Germline lookup yields CDR1 DFQATT and CDR2 SNEGSKA (reference sequence). V was trimmed by 3 bases and J by 2 bases, leaving 14 bases between them. DNA for the CDR3: TGCAGTGCTAGTGCGGTGGACCGCACCAAAAACATTCAGTACTTC. This codes for CSASAVDRTKNIQYF.

This clonotype was observed a handful of times. The genes are TRBV19 and TRBJ1-1, with 9 bases that match TRBD1. Unmatched junction bases numbered 9, after V lost 5 bases and J lost 2 bases. From germline, CDR1 is LNHDA and CDR2 SQIVND (reference sequence). The CDR3 extends over 16 amino acids. CDR3 coding DNA: TGTGCCAGTAGTCCGGGGGGACAGGGCCGAAACACTGAAGCTTTCTTT. This translates into CASSPGGQGRNTEAFF.

This chain joins TRBV7-9 and TRBJ2-3; 9 positions agree with TRBD2. This CDR3 is 16 amino acids long. CDR1 is SEHNR and CDR2 is FQNEAQ in the germline V gene (reference sequence). The V segment lost 5 bases and the J segment 6 bases; nucleotides outside the gene matches: 12. The CDR3 nucleotides read TGTGCCAGCAGCCTGCGCGGGAGCGGGGGGCCGGATACGCAGTATTTT. Translating it yields CASSLRGSGGPDTQYF.

This clonotype was detected ten times or more. This rearrangement joins TRBV20-1 to TRBJ2-3, with 12 nucleotides matching TRBD1. Trimming cost V 4 bases and J 4 bases; bases outside gene matches: 9. The V gene's germline CDR1 is DFQATT and CDR2 SNEGSKA (reference sequence). The CDR3 has 16 residues. For the CDR3, the DNA is TGCAGTGCTACGCCACGGGACAGGGGGCCCGCAGATACGCAGTATTTT. It specifies CSATPRDRGPADTQYF.

There are many counts of this clonotype. The chain has TRBV3-1 and TRBJ1-1; the D is unclear. Trimming stripped 3 bases from V and 1 base from J, with 0 bases between. The CDR3 covers 11 residues. Per the germline V gene, CDR1 is LGHDT and CDR2 is YNNKEL (reference sequence). CDR3 nucleotide sequence: TGTGCCAGCAGCCAGAACACTGAAGCTTTCTTT. Its protein is CASSQNTEAFF.

This clonotype showed up just a few times. The chain employs TRBV18 and TRBJ1-3; D possibly corresponds to TRBD1 (5 bases). The germline V gene encodes CDR1 KGHSH and CDR2 LQKENI. The CDR3 is 16 amino acids. The ends were cut back, 3 bases at V and 0 bases at J, with 12 bases in the middle. CDR3 DNA: TGTGCCAGCTCACCGGGGACGTCTGGCTCTGGAAACACCATATATTTT. It encodes CASSPGTSGSGNTIYF.

In its sample, this clonotype was seen a few times. V gene TRBV4-3 combines with J gene TRBJ2-1; D is uncertain. The CDR3 has 14 amino acids. V lost 1 base and J lost 5, with 9 bases in between. Germline assignment: CDR1 LGHNA and CDR2 YSLEER. CDR3 in DNA: TGCGCCAGCAGCCAAGGTCAGCGCAACAATGAGCAGTTCTTC. This translates into CASSQGQRNNEQFF.

In this sample, this clonotype turned up many times. The chain uses TRBV7-2 and TRBJ2-5; 8 positions match TRBD1. This CDR3 has 14 residues. CDR1 and CDR2 from the germline V gene are SGHTA and FQGNSA. V dropped 5 bases and J dropped 1; count of bases not matched to a gene: 3. The CDR3: CASSPTGAQETQYF. Here the CDR3 DNA reads TGTGCCAGCAGCCCGACAGGGGCCCAAGAGACCCAGTACTTC.

This clonotype has at least ten counts. The chain recombines TRBV3-1 with TRBJ2-5; D is unresolved. The CDR3 length is 15 residues. CDR1 is LGHDT, CDR2 YNNKEL, per germline (reference sequence). Trimming took off 4 bases at V and 0 bases at J, with 12 bases between the two ends. The CDR3 nucleotides are TGTGCCAGCAGCCCCGCGGCCCTAAACCAAGAGACCCAGTACTTC. This translates into CASSPAALNQETQYF.

The chain is built from TRBV27 and TRBJ1-2, with D perhaps TRBD1 (6 bases). This CDR3 region has 14 residues. Germline V gene lookup returns CDR1 MNHEY and CDR2 SMNVEV (reference sequence). Deletions cut 6 bases from V and 2 bases from J, with 13 bases between. CDR3 sequence reads: CASRPDRLNYGYTF. CDR3 sequence (DNA): TGTGCCAGCAGACCTGACAGGTTAAACTATGGCTACACCTTC.

This chain joins TRBV2 and TRBJ2-5, with 8 nucleotides matching TRBD2. CDR1 SNHLY and CDR2 FYNNEI come from the germline V gene. Losses at the gene ends were 2 bases for V and 13 bases for J; bases not matched to a gene: 6. There are 12 residues in the CDR3. Here the CDR3 DNA reads TGTGCCAGCAGTGAAAGGAGCGGGGGTACGTACTTC. It yields the protein CASSERSGGTYF.

This clonotype showed up just a few times. The chain carries TRBV29-1 and TRBJ1-1; 9 nucleotides align to TRBD1. Germline CDR1 SQVTM, CDR2 ANQGSEA. Trimming removed 0 bases from V and 5 bases from J; junction bases left unmatched: 7. The length of the CDR3 is 15 residues. CDR3 nucleotide sequence: TGCAGCGTTGAAGAATCCGGACAGGGGATTACTGAAGCTTTCTTT. Encoded protein: CSVEESGQGITEAFF.